The entry that follows covers one TCR beta chain sequence. Its antigen is undetermined. The PCR contained 60 Vbeta and 13 Jbeta primers. Some clones are missing from TCRdb's copy, which holds only in-frame ones; the method was immunoSEQ multiplex PCR. The sample holds some 85,000 clones; approximately 84% are singletons and the top ten take 2.4%. These data are taken from a study of cytomegalovirus exposure and HLA in healthy donors. Overall study findings and caveats: Many donors shared some public TCRs, even though most TCR sequences were rare. Looking again later, the authors saw that most CMV-associated TCR beta chains seemed HLA-restricted. Researchers reportedly found TCR beta sequences accurately predicted most subjects' HLA-A and HLA-B alleles.

Sequencing input: PBMCs. The origin of this receptor is a woman aged 45-60 years in good health and CMV-seronegative.

The CDR3 region is CASSRTGGLAVLDGYTF. The CDR3 DNA is TGCGCCAGCAGCCGGACAGGGGGCTTAGCTGTTTTAGATGGCTACACCTTC. The chain links TRBV5-1 to TRBJ1-2, with 11 positions matching TRBD1. The length of the CDR3 is 17 residues. Germline CDR1 SGHRS, CDR2 YFSETQ. Losses at the gene ends were 4 bases for V and 6 bases for J; bases not matched to a gene: 14.